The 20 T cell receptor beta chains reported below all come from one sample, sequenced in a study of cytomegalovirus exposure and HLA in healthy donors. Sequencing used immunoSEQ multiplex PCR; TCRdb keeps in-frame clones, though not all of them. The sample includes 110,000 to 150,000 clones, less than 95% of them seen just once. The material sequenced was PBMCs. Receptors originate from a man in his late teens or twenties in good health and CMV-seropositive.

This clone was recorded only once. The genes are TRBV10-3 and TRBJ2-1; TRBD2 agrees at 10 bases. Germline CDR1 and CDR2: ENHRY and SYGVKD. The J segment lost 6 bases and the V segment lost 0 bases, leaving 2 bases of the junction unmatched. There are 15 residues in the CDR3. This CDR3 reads CAISESASGSNEQFF. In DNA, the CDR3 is TGTGCCATCAGTGAGTCGGCTAGCGGGAGCAATGAGCAGTTCTTC.

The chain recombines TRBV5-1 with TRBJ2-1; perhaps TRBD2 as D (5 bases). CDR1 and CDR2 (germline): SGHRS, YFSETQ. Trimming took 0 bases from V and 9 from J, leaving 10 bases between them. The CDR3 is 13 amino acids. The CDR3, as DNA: TGCGCCAGCAGCTTGGTACCTCGGGGTGAGCAGTTCTTC. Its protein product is CASSLVPRGEQFF.

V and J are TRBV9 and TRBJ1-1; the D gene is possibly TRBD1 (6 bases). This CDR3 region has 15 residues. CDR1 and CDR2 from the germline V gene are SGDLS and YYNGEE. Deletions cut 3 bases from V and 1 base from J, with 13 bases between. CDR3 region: CASSEGIQGNTEAFF. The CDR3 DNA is TGTGCCAGCAGCGAGGGGATACAGGGGAACACTGAAGCTTTCTTT.

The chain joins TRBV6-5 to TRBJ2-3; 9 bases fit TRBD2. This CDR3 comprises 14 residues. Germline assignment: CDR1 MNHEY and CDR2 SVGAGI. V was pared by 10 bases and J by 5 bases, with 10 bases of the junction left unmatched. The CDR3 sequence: CATYHSGSQDTQYF. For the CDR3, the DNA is TGTGCCACCTACCATAGCGGGAGTCAAGATACGCAGTATTTT.

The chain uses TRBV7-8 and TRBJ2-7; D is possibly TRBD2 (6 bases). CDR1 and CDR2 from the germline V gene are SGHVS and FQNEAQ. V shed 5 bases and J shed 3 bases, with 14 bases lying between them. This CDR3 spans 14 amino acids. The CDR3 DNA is TGTGCCAGCAGCCCATCCTTGGGAGGCTACGAGCAGTACTTC. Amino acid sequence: CASSPSLGGYEQYF. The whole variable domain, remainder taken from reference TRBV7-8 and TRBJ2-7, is GAGVSQSPRYKVAKRGQDVALRCDPISGHVSLFWYQQALGQGPEFLTYFQNEAQLDKSGLPSDRFFAERPEGSVSTLKIQRTQQEDSAVYLCASSPSLGGYEQYFGPGTRLTVT.

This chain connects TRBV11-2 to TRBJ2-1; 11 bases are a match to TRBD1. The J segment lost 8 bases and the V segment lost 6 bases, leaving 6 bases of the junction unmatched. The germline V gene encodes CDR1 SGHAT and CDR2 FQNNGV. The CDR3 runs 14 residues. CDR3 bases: TGTGCCAGCAGACGGACAGGGGGCGGCGATGAGCAGTTCTTC. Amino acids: CASRRTGGGDEQFF.

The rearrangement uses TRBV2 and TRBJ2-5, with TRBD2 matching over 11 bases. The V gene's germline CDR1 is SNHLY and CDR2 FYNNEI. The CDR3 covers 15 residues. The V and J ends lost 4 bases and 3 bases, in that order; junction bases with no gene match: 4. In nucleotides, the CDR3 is TGTGCCAGCAGTGGGCCGGGACTAGCGGAAGAGACCCAGTACTTC. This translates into CASSGPGLAEETQYF.

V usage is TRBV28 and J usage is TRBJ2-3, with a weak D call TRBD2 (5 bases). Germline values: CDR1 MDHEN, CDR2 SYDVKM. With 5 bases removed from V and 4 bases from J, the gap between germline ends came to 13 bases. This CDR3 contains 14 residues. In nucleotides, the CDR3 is TGTGCCAGCAGTAGCCCGTCACTAGCAGATACGCAGTATTTT. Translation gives CASSSPSLADTQYF.

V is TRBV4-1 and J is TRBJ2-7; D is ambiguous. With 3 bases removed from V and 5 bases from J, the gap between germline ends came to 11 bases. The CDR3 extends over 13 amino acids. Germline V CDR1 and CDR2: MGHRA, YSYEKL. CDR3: CASSQGLVHEQYF. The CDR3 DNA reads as TGCGCCAGCAGCCAGGGCTTGGTTCACGAGCAGTACTTC.

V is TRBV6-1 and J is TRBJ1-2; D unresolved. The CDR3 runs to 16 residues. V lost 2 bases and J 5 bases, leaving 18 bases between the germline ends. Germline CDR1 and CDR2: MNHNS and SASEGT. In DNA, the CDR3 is TGTGCCAGCAGTGAACAACTGTTGGTGTCTAGATATGGCTACACCTTC. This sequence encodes CASSEQLLVSRYGYTF.

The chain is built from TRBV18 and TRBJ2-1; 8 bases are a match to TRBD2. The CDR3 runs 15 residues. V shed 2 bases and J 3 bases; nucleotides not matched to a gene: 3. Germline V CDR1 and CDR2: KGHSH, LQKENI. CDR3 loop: CASSPKAGDYNEQFF. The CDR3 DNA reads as TGTGCCAGCTCACCAAAAGCGGGAGACTACAATGAGCAGTTCTTC.

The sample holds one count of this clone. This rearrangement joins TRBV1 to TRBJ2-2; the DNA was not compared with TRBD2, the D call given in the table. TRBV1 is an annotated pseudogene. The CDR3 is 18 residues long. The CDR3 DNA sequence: TGCACCAGCAGCCCCCCGGCCTCGCGGGAGGGCCAGACCGGGGAGCTGTTTTTT. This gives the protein CTSSPPASREGQTGELFF.

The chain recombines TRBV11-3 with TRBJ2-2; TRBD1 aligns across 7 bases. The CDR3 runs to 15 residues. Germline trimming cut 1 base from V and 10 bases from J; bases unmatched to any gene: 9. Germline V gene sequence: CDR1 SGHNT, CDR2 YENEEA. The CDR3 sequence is CASSLGADRTPELFF. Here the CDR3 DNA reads TGTGCCAGCAGCTTAGGGGCGGACAGGACGCCGGAGCTGTTTTTT.

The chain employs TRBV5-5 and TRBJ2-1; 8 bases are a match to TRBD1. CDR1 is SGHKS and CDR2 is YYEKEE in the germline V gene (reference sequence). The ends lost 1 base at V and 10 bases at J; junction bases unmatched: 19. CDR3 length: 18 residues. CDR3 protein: CASSLRDIMLRTGREQFF. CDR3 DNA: TGTGCCAGCAGCTTGAGGGACATAATGCTAAGGACAGGGAGAGAGCAGTTCTTC. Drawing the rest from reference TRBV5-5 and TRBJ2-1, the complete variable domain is DAGVTQSPTHLIKTRGQQVTLRCSPISGHKSVSWYQQVLGQGPQFIFQYYEKEERGRGNFPDRFSARQFPNYSSELNVNALLLGDSALYLCASSLRDIMLRTGREQFFGPGTRLTVL.

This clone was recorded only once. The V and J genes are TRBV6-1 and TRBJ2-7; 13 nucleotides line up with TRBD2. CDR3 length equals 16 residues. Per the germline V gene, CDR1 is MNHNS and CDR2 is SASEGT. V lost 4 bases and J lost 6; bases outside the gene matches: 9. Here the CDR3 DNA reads TGTGCCAGCAGTGGGACTAGCGGGAGATTCCTGGGCGAGCAGTACTTC. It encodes CASSGTSGRFLGEQYF.

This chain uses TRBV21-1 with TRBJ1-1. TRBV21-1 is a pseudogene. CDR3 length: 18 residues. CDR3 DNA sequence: TGTGCCAGCAGCAAAACGGGGTCTAAGGTGGGAGCGAACACTGAAGCTTTCTTT. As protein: CASSKTGSKVGANTEAFF.

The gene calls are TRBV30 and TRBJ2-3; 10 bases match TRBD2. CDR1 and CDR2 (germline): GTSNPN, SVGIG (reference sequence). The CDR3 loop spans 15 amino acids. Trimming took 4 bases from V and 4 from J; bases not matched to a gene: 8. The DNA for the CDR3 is TGTGCCTGGAACCCCAGCGGGAGGGCCCCAGATACGCAGTATTTT. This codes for CAWNPSGRAPDTQYF.

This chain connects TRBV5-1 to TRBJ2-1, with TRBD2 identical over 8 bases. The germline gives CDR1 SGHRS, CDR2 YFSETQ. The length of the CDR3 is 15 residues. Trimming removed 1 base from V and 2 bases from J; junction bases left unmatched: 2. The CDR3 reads CASSLRLATYNEQFF. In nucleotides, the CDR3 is TGCGCCAGCAGCTTGAGACTAGCGACCTACAATGAGCAGTTCTTC. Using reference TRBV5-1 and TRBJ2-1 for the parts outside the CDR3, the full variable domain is KAGVTQTPRYLIKTRGQQVTLSCSPISGHRSVSWYQQTPGQGLQFLFEYFSETQRNKGNFPGRFSGRQFSNSRSEMNVSTLELGDSALYLCASSLRLATYNEQFFGPGTRLTVL.

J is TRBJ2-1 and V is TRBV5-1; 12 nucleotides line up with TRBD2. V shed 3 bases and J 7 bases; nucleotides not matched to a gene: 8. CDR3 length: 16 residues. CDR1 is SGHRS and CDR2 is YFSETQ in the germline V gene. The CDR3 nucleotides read TGCGCCAGCAGCTGGACCCTGCTAGCGGGGGGGAATGAGCAGTTCTTC. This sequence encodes CASSWTLLAGGNEQFF. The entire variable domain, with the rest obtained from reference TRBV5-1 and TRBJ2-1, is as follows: KAGVTQTPRYLIKTRGQQVTLSCSPISGHRSVSWYQQTPGQGLQFLFEYFSETQRNKGNFPGRFSGRQFSNSRSEMNVSTLELGDSALYLCASSWTLLAGGNEQFFGPGTRLTVL.

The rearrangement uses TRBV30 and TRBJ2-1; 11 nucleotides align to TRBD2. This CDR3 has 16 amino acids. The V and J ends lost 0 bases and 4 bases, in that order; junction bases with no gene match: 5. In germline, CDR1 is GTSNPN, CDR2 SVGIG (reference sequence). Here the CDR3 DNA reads TGTGCCTGGAGTGTGTCCCGGACTAGCGGGTACAATGAGCAGTTCTTC. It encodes CAWSVSRTSGYNEQFF.